This passage covers 15 T cell receptor beta chains from one sample sequenced in a study of tumor-infiltrating lymphocytes in primary liver carcinoma. The source material, roughly 18-33 mg of unsorted bulk tissue, was used to co-extract RNA and DNA. The input was around 0.5 ug total RNA; TCR beta cDNA was made from it with a constant-region primer. A slightly modified ARM-PCR protocol with three nested multiplex PCR rounds produced these TCR beta libraries. The first two PCR rounds, roughly 10 cycles each, used TRBV1-TRBV30 forward primers and a C-beta reverse primer. Each CDR3 protein is one row after TCRdb ran MiXCR on the multiplex PCR reads. The sample carries 100,000 to 150,000 distinct CDR3 sequences, 55% to 75% recorded once. Specimen: liver tumor tissue from sampling region 3. The subset: tumor region T3, left-lateral pole. These TCRs come from a woman aged 55-75 years with primary liver carcinoma and hepatitis B virus infection.

In the case of this clonotype: Sequence at one end of the junction differs from germline and may be a read error. V is TRBV29-1 and J is TRBJ2-2; weak D call: TRBD2 (6 bases). The CDR3 runs 13 residues. Germline CDR1 and CDR2: SQVTM and ANQGSEA. The CDR3 region is CSVAGHSGGELFF. The CDR3 nucleotides are TGCAGCGTCGCGGGGCATTCGGGCGGGGAGCTGTTCTTT.

The rearrangement links TRBV28 to TRBJ1-1; unclear D gene. This CDR3 is 12 amino acids long. Germline V gene sequence: CDR1 MDHEN, CDR2 SYDVKM. CDR3: CVVTTINTEAFF. The CDR3 DNA is TGTGTCGTTACAACAATAAACACTGAAGCTTTCTTT.

In this sample, this clonotype turned up many times. The gene calls are TRBV12-3 or TRBV12-4 and TRBJ2-1, with 12 bases that match TRBD2. The CDR3 consists of 16 residues. With 1 base clipped from V and 9 bases from J, the junction kept 7 bases outside the gene matches. In DNA form, the CDR3 reads TGTGCCAGCAGTTTAGGTAGACTAGCGGGAGTTGGTGAGCAGTTCTTC. Translation gives CASSLGRLAGVGEQFF.

Worth noting for this clonotype: At one end, the junction sequence differs from germline, possibly due to a read error. This rearrangement joins TRBV6-6 to TRBJ1-2; D gene uncertain. The CDR3 is 17 residues long. The germline CDR1 and CDR2 sequences are MNHNY and SVGAGI (reference sequence). This CDR3 reads CASSYSPGRSSNYDYTF. The CDR3 region has the DNA TGTGCCAGCAGTTATTCGCCCGGTCGGTCTTCTAACTATGACTACACCTTC.

In this sample, this clonotype turned up many times. The chain combines TRBV5-1 with TRBJ2-1; the match to TRBD1 covers 8 bases. The V gene end was trimmed by 1 base and the J gene end by 9 bases; junction bases not matched to a gene: 15. Germline assignment: CDR1 SGHRS and CDR2 YFSETQ. The CDR3 runs to 17 residues. The CDR3 DNA follows: TGCGCCAGCAGCTTGCCCCAGACAGGGGCGGCTAGCAGTGAGCAGTTCTTC. Translated, it gives CASSLPQTGAASSEQFF.

Points on this clonotype: A single base separates this from a much larger clone, so it may be a read error. This chain joins TRBV5-1 and TRBJ2-7; a weak D match, TRBD1 (6 bases). The CDR3 totals 14 residues. Germline V gene lookup returns CDR1 SGHRS and CDR2 YFSETQ. The CDR3 is CAISWGQSSYEQYF. The CDR3 bases are TGCGCCATCAGCTGGGGACAATCCTCCTACGAGCAGTACTTC.

The table lists this clonotype with many counts. The chain uses TRBV5-4 and TRBJ1-6, with D tentatively TRBD1 (6 bases). From germline, CDR1 is SGHNT and CDR2 YYREEE (reference sequence). The CDR3 loop spans 15 amino acids. Trimming pared 2 bases from V and 8 bases from J, leaving 14 bases between. The CDR3 loop reads CASSFAGAAYSPLHF. The CDR3 DNA reads TGTGCCAGCAGCTTCGCGGGGGCCGCTTATTCACCCCTCCACTTT.

Of note for this clonotype: One end of the junction does not line up with germline, which may come from a read error. V is TRBV11-1 and J is TRBJ2-2; tentatively, D is TRBD2 (7 bases). The CDR3 runs 14 residues. In germline, CDR1 is SGHAT, CDR2 FQDESV (reference sequence). The CDR3 sequence: CASSLDSGAGGLFF. The CDR3 DNA follows: TGTGCCAGCAGCTTAGATTCCGGGGCCGGGGGGCTGTTTTTC. Based on the CDR3 plus reference TRBV11-1 and TRBJ2-2, the full variable domain is EAEVAQSPRYKITEKSQAVAFWCDPISGHATLYWYRQILGQGPELLVQFQDESVVDDSQLPKDRFSAERLKGVDSTLKIQPAELGDSAMYLCASSLDSGAGGLFFGEGSRLTVL.

Remarks on this clonotype: A read error may produce the germline difference seen at one junction end. The rearrangement joins TRBV28 to TRBJ2-5, with 7 bases matching TRBD2. Germline assignment: CDR1 MDHEN and CDR2 SYDVKM. CDR3 length: 12 residues. The CDR3 DNA reads as TGTGCCAGCAGTTTAGCGGGGGAGACCCGGTACTTC. It specifies CASSLAGETRYF.

A remark on this clonotype: A junction boundary mismatches the germline segment, possibly from a read error. The J gene is TRBJ2-1, the V gene TRBV5-1, with 7 bases aligning to TRBD1. CDR3 length: 13 residues. Germline V lookup: CDR1 SGHRS, CDR2 YFSETQ. CDR3 protein: CASSPQGHNGQFF. As DNA, the CDR3 is TGCGCCAGTTCCCCACAGGGGCACAATGGGCAGTTCTTC.

This clonotype was detected many times. Compared with germline, one end of the junction differs, possibly owing to a read error. V usage is TRBV6-5 and J usage is TRBJ2-7; unclear D gene. The V gene's germline CDR1 is MNHEY and CDR2 SVGAGI. CDR3 size: 13 residues. The CDR3: CASSYSAPYVQYF. The CDR3 nucleotides read TGTGCCAGCAGTTACTCAGCCCCTTACGTGCAGTACTTC.

With respect to this clonotype: This may stem from a read error, because a much larger clone lies one nucleotide away. J is TRBJ2-2 and V is TRBV5-8; D assignment may be TRBD1 or TRBD2 (5 bases each). This CDR3 has 15 amino acids. Germline V gene data show CDR1 as SGHTS and CDR2 as YDEGEE. The CDR3 DNA follows: TGTGCCAGCAGCTTGGATGGGGCGGGCACCGGGGAGCTGTCTTTT. Amino acid sequence: CASSLDGAGTGELSF.

A word on this clonotype: At one of its ends the junction is not consistent with the germline gene, which may arise from a read error. The CDR3 DNA reads as TGTGCCGGCAGTTACTCTGCAGGAGTGGCGAGGAGTGGCTACACCTTC. It is translated as CAGSYSAGVARSGYTF. This chain uses TRBV6-5 with TRBJ1-2; D unresolved. CDR3 length equals 16 residues. In germline, CDR1 is MNHEY, CDR2 SVGAGI.

The sample holds a few counts of this clonotype. A much larger clone differs by one base, so this may be a read error. V and J are TRBV29-1 and TRBJ2-1; D uncertain. The CDR3 is 12 residues long. The V end lost 6 bases, the J end lost 7 bases, and 13 bases lay between the germline ends. The germline CDR1 and CDR2 sequences are SQVTM and ANQGSEA. As DNA, the CDR3 is TGCAGCGTACTCACCGTAAGAAATGAGCAGTTCTTC. It specifies CSVLTVRNEQFF.

This clonotype occurred many times. V usage is TRBV6-5 and J usage is TRBJ2-6, with D perhaps matching TRBD1 (6 bases). V was trimmed by 4 bases and J by 2 bases, leaving 9 bases between them. This CDR3 region has 15 residues. Germline V gene sequence: CDR1 MNHEY, CDR2 SVGAGI. The CDR3 region has the DNA TGTGCCAGCAGTTCTCGGACAGCTGGGGCCAACGTCCTGACTTTC. As protein: CASSSRTAGANVLTF.